The clone carrying this T cell receptor (beta chain) was recorded a few times. This sample was included in a study of T cells in Graves' hyperthyroidism and ophthalmopathy. RNA transcripts served as the template for amplifying TCR beta CDR3 regions. With the HTBI primer set, the TCR CDR3 went through a first round of RT-PCR. TCRdb re-called the multiplex PCR reads through MiXCR, storing one row per CDR3 protein. The sample yields under 700,000 distinct CDR3 sequences, about half seen once. V shed 0 bases and J shed 0 bases, with 8 bases lying between them. CDR1 is SEHNR and CDR2 is FQNEAQ in the germline V gene (reference sequence). This CDR3 contains 15 residues.

The specimen was peripheral blood or thyroid tissue (not recorded which). The chain combines TRBV7-9 with TRBJ1-1; no clear D gene. The sequence derives from a woman aged 18-35 years with Graves' hyperthyroidism. The chain's CDR3 is CASSLAVGLNTEAFF. As DNA, the CDR3 is TGTGCCAGCAGCTTAGCAGTGGGTTTGAACACTGAAGCTTTCTTT.